This T cell receptor beta chain was sequenced during a study of T cells during gluten challenge in celiac disease (TCRdb year 2017). A note on the overall study: For 7 challenge participants who showed a significant rise in HLA-DQ:gluten tetramer-binding T cells, paired single-cell TCR sequencing was carried out. During the challenge, blood was drawn at baseline, day 6 and day 14, while duodenal biopsies were taken at baseline and day 14. Single-cell libraries were sequenced paired-end 250 bp and bulk libraries paired-end 300 bp on the Illumina MiSeq. The study at large found these results: Across the 7 patients, about 12-45% of single-cell TCR-alpha/beta clonotypes seen at the latest time point had also been present at baseline, compared with roughly 51-55% in the bulk data. Increased clonal expansion on day 6 was shown by a lower sample-corrected Shannon diversity of circulating gluten-specific T cells. Gluten-specific T cells in the circulation reached a peak on day 6, and the day-6 repertoire appeared to be made up largely of expanded preexisting memory clonotypes.

Blood cells were gated as tetramer-binding CD4+ effector-memory gut-homing T cells defined as CD3+, CD45RA-, CD62L- and integrin beta7+, with lineage markers excluded. Treated celiac disease patients on a gluten-free diet underwent a 14-day oral dietary gluten challenge to study recall of gluten-specific T cells. An Aria II cell sorter was used to sort cells as single cells, and also in bulk when tetramer-positive cells were relatively plentiful. Peripheral blood mononuclear cells were isolated using Ficoll density gradient centrifugation and were cryopreserved prior to staining. Before tetramer-binding CD4+ T cells were sorted, thawed cells were stained with a pool of PE-conjugated HLA-DQ:gluten tetramers presenting immunodominant gluten epitopes. After staining with HLA-DQ:gluten tetramers, blood samples were enriched using a tetramer-based method. Relative to germline, V is 7 bases shorter and J is 1 base shorter, with 17 bases between their ends. From the cysteine up to the phenylalanine, the CDR3 has a length of 15 residues. Solely the CDR3 DNA is kept, with 45 bases framed from the first base. As encoded in the germline V gene, CDR1 is SNHLY while CDR2 is FYNNEI.

Library preparation used single-cell sequencing. Instrument used: Illumina MiSeq. Three nested PCRs with multiplexed primers covering all TRA and TRB V genes were used to amplify paired single-cell TCR-alpha and TCR-beta sequences. Under the source paper's analysis protocol: Selected pRESTO steps were used to preprocess reads, and IMGT/HighV-QUEST was used to assign V, D, J genes and CDR3 junctions. Single cells were retained only when identified as valid singletons with at most three chains, each chain being supported by 100 or more reads. A clonotype was defined by identical paired TCR-alpha/beta nucleotide sequences, and sharing of only approximately 0.18% between patients indicated that cross-contamination was negligible. In samples containing more than 20 cells, repertoire diversity was estimated using a Shannon index corrected for undersampling. The public reads were quality trimmed at Q25 with fastp and then assembled into clones with MiXCR by TCRdb, keeping productive beta chains. Each CDR3 protein appears once, grouped with its most common genes and DNA. TCRdb assigned the V and J calls; the authors' analysis was not used. This sample's table has entries for dozens of distinct CDR3 sequences.

By its share of the sample, this clonotype is hyperexpanded (1% or more). Base qualities were left out, and no much larger clone turns up one base away. Recombination joined TRBV2 with TRBJ2-7; no D gene call is confident. The sequence was obtained from a female donor with celiac disease. The specimen was gluten-specific CD4+ T cells sorted from blood using tetramers, collected at baseline or on day 6, 14 or 28 of gluten challenge (not recorded which). The DNA is TGTGCCAGCATGCCCCTCCAGGACGGTTCCTACGAGCAGTACTTC. Its protein product is CASMPLQDGSYEQYF.